The next 27 T cell receptor beta chains were all read from a single sample in a study of cytomegalovirus exposure and HLA in healthy donors. The table came from immunoSEQ multiplex PCR; TCRdb's copy has only in-frame clones and leaves some out. Of 150,000 to 180,000 clones detected, 70% to 90% appear once; the ten largest clones hold approximately 20%. Sequencing was carried out using PBMCs. These receptors all come from a man between 18 and 29 years old in good health and CMV-seropositive.

CDR3 protein: CASRWEGGNTEAFF. The DNA of the CDR3 is TGTGCCAGCAGGTGGGAGGGGGGCAACACTGAAGCTTTCTTT. This rearrangement joins TRBV6-1 to TRBJ1-1, with a possible D match to TRBD1 (6 bases). The germline gives CDR1 MNHNS, CDR2 SASEGT. V shed 6 bases and J shed 2 bases, with 13 bases lying between them. This CDR3 spans 14 amino acids.

The table lists this clone with a few counts. The V call is TRBV7-8, the J call TRBJ1-1, with D maybe TRBD1 (6 bases). V lost 1 base, J lost 1 base, and 13 bases lay in between. Germline V gives CDR1 SGHVS, CDR2 FQNEAQ. CDR3 length: 16 amino acids. The CDR3 DNA reads TGTGCCAGCAGCTTAGGTAGAGGACAGCCGAACACTGAAGCTTTCTTT. This sequence encodes CASSLGRGQPNTEAFF.

The rearrangement links TRBV18 to TRBJ1-1, with 11 bases identical to TRBD1. Germline lookup yields CDR1 KGHSH and CDR2 LQKENI. J gave up 6 bases and V 6 bases, and 9 bases lay outside the gene matches. This CDR3 has 15 amino acids. CDR3: CASSVDRGPPAEAFF. CDR3 sequence (DNA): TGTGCCAGCTCCGTGGACAGGGGGCCCCCGGCTGAAGCTTTCTTT.

The chain couples TRBV19 to TRBJ1-6; TRBD1 is a possible D gene (6 bases). Germline lookup yields CDR1 LNHDA and CDR2 SQIVND (reference sequence). The CDR3 is made up of 16 amino acids. V shed 3 bases and J shed 4 bases, with 13 bases lying between them. CDR3 loop: CASSMVQGTYNSPLHF. In DNA, the CDR3 is TGTGCCAGTAGTATGGTACAGGGAACTTATAATTCACCCCTCCACTTT.

The chain combines TRBV6-5 with TRBJ1-1; 9 bases agree with TRBD1. The CDR3 runs to 15 residues. V was clipped by 5 bases and J by 0 bases; unmatched bases: 4. Per germline, CDR1 MNHEY and CDR2 SVGAGI. The CDR3: CASSPRDRVNTEAFF. CDR3 coding DNA: TGTGCCAGCAGTCCCCGGGACAGGGTGAACACTGAAGCTTTCTTT.

This chain joins TRBV27 and TRBJ1-6, with 7 nucleotides matching TRBD1. Unmatched junction bases numbered 14, after V lost 4 bases and J lost 11 bases. CDR3 length: 16 amino acids. Germline V CDR1 and CDR2: MNHEY, SMNVEV (reference sequence). DNA for the CDR3: TGTGCCAGCAGTTGGACAGGAATCGGAGGCACCACACCCCTCCACTTT. Protein sequence: CASSWTGIGGTTPLHF.

The chain carries TRBV7-9 and TRBJ1-6; 8 bases fit TRBD1. Germline CDR1 is SEHNR and CDR2 is FQNEAQ (reference sequence). The CDR3 consists of 13 residues. J was trimmed by 14 bases and V by 4 bases; bases with no gene match: 7. The CDR3 DNA reads as TGTGCCAGCAGCTCGACAGGGGCTGGGACCCTCCACTTT. Amino acids: CASSSTGAGTLHF.

This chain uses TRBV7-3 with TRBJ2-2, with D perhaps TRBD1 (5 bases). The length of the CDR3 is 13 residues. Germline V CDR1 and CDR2: SGHTA, FQGTGA. V dropped 5 bases and J dropped 4 bases, with 8 bases sitting between them. The CDR3 reads CASSTDSTGELFF. CDR3 DNA: TGTGCCAGCAGCACTGACAGCACCGGGGAGCTGTTTTTT.

This chain links TRBV30 with TRBJ1-2, with no clear D. CDR3 length equals 16 residues. V shed 0 bases and J shed 1 base, with 15 bases lying between them. From germline, CDR1 is GTSNPN and CDR2 SVGIG (reference sequence). Here the CDR3 reads CAWSVGGGGFNYGYTF. CDR3 bases: TGTGCCTGGAGTGTAGGAGGAGGCGGCTTTAACTATGGCTACACCTTC.

This clone was observed once. V and J are TRBV9 and TRBJ2-2; 14 bases are a match to TRBD2. The CDR3 has 17 amino acids. The germline V gene encodes CDR1 SGDLS and CDR2 YYNGEE. The V gene end was trimmed by 4 bases and the J gene end by 5 bases; junction bases not matched to a gene: 7. The CDR3 sequence: CASSLGLAGGRTGELFF. CDR3 nucleotides: TGTGCCAGCAGCCTCGGACTAGCGGGAGGTCGAACCGGGGAGCTGTTTTTT.

The genes are TRBV4-1 and TRBJ2-5, with 12 bases identical to TRBD2. V dropped 3 bases and J dropped 2; count of bases not matched to a gene: 7. Germline CDR1 is MGHRA and CDR2 is YSYEKL. The length of the CDR3 is 17 residues. The CDR3 is CASSQPSGTSGQETQYF. The CDR3 region has the DNA TGCGCCAGCAGCCAGCCGAGCGGGACTAGCGGGCAAGAGACCCAGTACTTC.

CDR3 in DNA: TGTGCCAGCAGTTTATCTCTACTCGAGCAGTACTTC. This translates into CASSLSLLEQYF. This chain links TRBV27 with TRBJ2-7; D gene uncertain. Germline CDR1 MNHEY, CDR2 SMNVEV (reference sequence). Trimming stripped 0 bases from V and 6 bases from J, with 6 bases between. The CDR3 covers 12 residues.

In the case of this clone: One end of the junction fails to match germline, which may point to a read error. This rearrangement joins TRBV6-4 to TRBJ2-3, with D perhaps TRBD2 (5 bases). This CDR3 spans 14 amino acids. Germline lookup yields CDR1 MRHNA and CDR2 SNTAGT. In DNA, the CDR3 is TGTGCCAGCCGGGGAACGGACCACACAAATACGCAGTATTTT. Encoded protein: CASRGTDHTNTQYF.

This chain joins TRBV5-4 and TRBJ1-6; 7 nucleotides line up with TRBD1. Trimming cost V 0 bases and J 12 bases; bases outside gene matches: 12. The CDR3 totals 16 residues. Germline loops: CDR1 SGHNT, CDR2 YYREEE (reference sequence). In nucleotides, the CDR3 is TGTGCCAGCAGCTTGGATCAGGGGGGCCAGGCCAGACCCCTCCACTTT. This sequence encodes CASSLDQGGQARPLHF.

This clone was seen once. CDR3 in DNA: TGTGCCAGCAGCCCCACGTATGGGACAGGGGTGGGGACTGAAGCTTTCTTT. Its protein product is CASSPTYGTGVGTEAFF. V is TRBV11-2 and J is TRBJ1-1, with TRBD1 matching 10 bases. CDR3 length: 17 residues. Trimming took 5 bases from V and 5 from J; bases not matched to a gene: 14. Looked up from germline, CDR1 is SGHAT and CDR2 is FQNNGV.

This clone showed up just once. The chain joins TRBV11-2 to TRBJ2-7, with TRBD1 matching over 12 bases. The CDR3 contains 17 residues. V shed 2 bases and J 2 bases; nucleotides not matched to a gene: 7. Germline loops: CDR1 SGHAT, CDR2 FQNNGV. The CDR3, as DNA: TGTGCCAGCAGCTTAAGTCCGGGACAGGGGGCCACCTACGAGCAGTACTTC. Residues: CASSLSPGQGATYEQYF.

The V gene is TRBV27, the J gene TRBJ1-2; D is undetermined. Trimming left V 0 bases short and J 4 bases short, with 9 bases between. This CDR3 contains 14 residues. The germline V gene encodes CDR1 MNHEY and CDR2 SMNVEV (reference sequence). The CDR3 reads CASSLSEGSYGYTF. CDR3 coding DNA: TGTGCCAGCAGTTTATCGGAGGGCAGCTATGGCTACACCTTC.

The chain uses TRBV27 and TRBJ2-1, with 11 nucleotides matching TRBD2. The length of the CDR3 is 15 residues. Trimming cost V 5 bases and J 4 bases; bases outside gene matches: 4. Per germline, CDR1 MNHEY and CDR2 SMNVEV (reference sequence). The CDR3 is CASSLGLAAYNEQFF. The CDR3 DNA reads TGTGCCAGCAGTCTGGGACTAGCGGCTTACAATGAGCAGTTCTTC.

The V call is TRBV4-3, the J call TRBJ2-1; 7 nucleotides align to TRBD2. V lost 0 bases and J lost 8; bases outside the gene matches: 13. This CDR3 contains 17 residues. CDR1 LGHNA and CDR2 YSLEER come from the germline V gene. CDR3 residues: CASSQDSGLFKGDEQFF. The CDR3 DNA reads TGCGCCAGCAGCCAAGATTCGGGACTATTTAAAGGGGATGAGCAGTTCTTC.

CDR3 DNA: TGTGCCAGTACCACAGGCAGGGGGTCAGATACGCAGTATTTT. Translating it yields CASTTGRGSDTQYF. The chain is built from TRBV19 and TRBJ2-3, with 7 bases lining up with TRBD1. The J segment lost 4 bases and the V segment lost 7 bases, leaving 8 bases of the junction unmatched. CDR3 length: 14 amino acids. Germline CDR1 LNHDA, CDR2 SQIVND (reference sequence).

This clone was detected once. The CDR3 loop reads CASSVDRRGGNTIYF. The CDR3 region has the DNA TGTGCCAGCAGCGTCGACCGTAGGGGTGGAAACACCATATATTTT. The chain uses TRBV7-7 and TRBJ1-3; maybe TRBD1 (5 bases). Germline V lookup: CDR1 SSHAT, CDR2 FNYEAQ (reference sequence). CDR3 length: 15 residues. V was pared by 5 bases and J by 3 bases, with 14 bases between.

The chain recombines TRBV7-2 with TRBJ2-1; 10 bases line up with TRBD2. The CDR3 length is 13 residues. Trimming removed 7 bases from V and 6 bases from J; junction bases left unmatched: 3. Germline values: CDR1 SGHTA, CDR2 FQGNSA. The CDR3 loop reads CASTSGRGNEQFF. The CDR3 region has the DNA TGTGCCAGCACTAGCGGGAGAGGCAATGAGCAGTTCTTC.

This clone has a single count. This rearrangement joins TRBV29-1 to TRBJ1-1; D is unresolved. V dropped 7 bases and J dropped 6 bases, with 12 bases sitting between them. The CDR3 is 11 amino acids. Germline V gene sequence: CDR1 SQVTM, CDR2 ANQGSEA. The CDR3: CSGRREAEAFF. Here the CDR3 DNA reads TGCAGCGGCCGCCGGGAGGCTGAAGCTTTCTTT.

This clone was observed a single time. An end of the junction differs from the germline gene, which may be a read error. The chain links TRBV7-8 to TRBJ1-5; D perhaps matches TRBD1 (6 bases). The germline CDR1 and CDR2 sequences are SGHVS and FQNEAQ. The CDR3 contains 15 residues. CDR3 coding DNA: TGTGCCAGCAGCTCAACGAGGGGGGGCAACCAGCCCCAGCATTTT. It translates to CASSSTRGGNQPQHF.

The chain couples TRBV15 to TRBJ2-7; TRBD2 aligns across 10 bases. J gave up 4 bases and V 6 bases, and 3 bases lay outside the gene matches. The CDR3 is 13 amino acids. The germline CDR1 and CDR2 sequences are LNHNV and YYDKDF (reference sequence). The CDR3 DNA sequence: TGTGCCACCAGTCGGACTAGCGGTTACGAGCAGTACTTC. This sequence encodes CATSRTSGYEQYF.

This rearrangement joins TRBV7-2 to TRBJ2-5; 11 bases match TRBD2. CDR3 length: 18 residues. CDR1 is SGHTA, CDR2 FQGNSA, per germline. J gave up 4 bases and V 2 bases, and 12 bases lay outside the gene matches. The CDR3 DNA reads as TGTGCCAGCAGCTTACACCCTAGCGGGAGGCGAGCCCCAGAGACCCAGTACTTC. As protein: CASSLHPSGRRAPETQYF.

This sequence joins TRBV5-6 and TRBJ2-4, with D perhaps TRBD2 (5 bases). CDR1 and CDR2 from the germline V gene are SGHDT and YYEEEE. Trimming stripped 4 bases from V and 3 bases from J, with 11 bases between. CDR3 length equals 14 residues. The CDR3 region is CASSPLGDKNIQYF. CDR3 in DNA: TGTGCCAGCAGCCCCCTCGGGGACAAAAACATTCAGTACTTC.